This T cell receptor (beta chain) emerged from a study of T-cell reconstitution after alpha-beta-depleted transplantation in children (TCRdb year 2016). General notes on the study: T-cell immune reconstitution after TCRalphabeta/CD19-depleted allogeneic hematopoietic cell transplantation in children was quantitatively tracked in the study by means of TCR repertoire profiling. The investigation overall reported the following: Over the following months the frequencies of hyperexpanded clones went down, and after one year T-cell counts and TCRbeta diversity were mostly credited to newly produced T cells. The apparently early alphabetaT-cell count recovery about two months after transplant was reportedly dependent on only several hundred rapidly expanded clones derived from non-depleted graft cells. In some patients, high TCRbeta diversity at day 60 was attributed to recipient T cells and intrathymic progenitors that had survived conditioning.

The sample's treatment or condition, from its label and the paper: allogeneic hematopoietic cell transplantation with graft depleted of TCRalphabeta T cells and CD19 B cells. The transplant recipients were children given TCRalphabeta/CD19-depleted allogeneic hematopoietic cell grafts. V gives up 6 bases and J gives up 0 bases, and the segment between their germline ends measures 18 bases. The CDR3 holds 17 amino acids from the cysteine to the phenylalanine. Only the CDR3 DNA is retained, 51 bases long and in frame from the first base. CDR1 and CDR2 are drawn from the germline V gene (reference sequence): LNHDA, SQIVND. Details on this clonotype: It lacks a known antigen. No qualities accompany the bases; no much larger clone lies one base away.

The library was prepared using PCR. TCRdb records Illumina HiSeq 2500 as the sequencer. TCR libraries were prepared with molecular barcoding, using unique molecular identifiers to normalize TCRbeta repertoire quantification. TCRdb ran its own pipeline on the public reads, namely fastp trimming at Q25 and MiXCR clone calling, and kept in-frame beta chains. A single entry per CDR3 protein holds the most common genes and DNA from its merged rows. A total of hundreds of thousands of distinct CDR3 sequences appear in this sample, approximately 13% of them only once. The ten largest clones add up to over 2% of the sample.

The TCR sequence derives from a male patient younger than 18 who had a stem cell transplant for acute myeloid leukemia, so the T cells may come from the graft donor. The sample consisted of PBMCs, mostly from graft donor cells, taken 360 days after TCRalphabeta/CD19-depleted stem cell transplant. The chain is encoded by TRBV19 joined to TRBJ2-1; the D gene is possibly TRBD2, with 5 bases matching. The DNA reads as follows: TGTGCCAGTAGCTCTTTGGGAGAGTGGAGCTCCTACAATGAGCAGTTCTTC. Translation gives CASSSLGEWSSYNEQFF.